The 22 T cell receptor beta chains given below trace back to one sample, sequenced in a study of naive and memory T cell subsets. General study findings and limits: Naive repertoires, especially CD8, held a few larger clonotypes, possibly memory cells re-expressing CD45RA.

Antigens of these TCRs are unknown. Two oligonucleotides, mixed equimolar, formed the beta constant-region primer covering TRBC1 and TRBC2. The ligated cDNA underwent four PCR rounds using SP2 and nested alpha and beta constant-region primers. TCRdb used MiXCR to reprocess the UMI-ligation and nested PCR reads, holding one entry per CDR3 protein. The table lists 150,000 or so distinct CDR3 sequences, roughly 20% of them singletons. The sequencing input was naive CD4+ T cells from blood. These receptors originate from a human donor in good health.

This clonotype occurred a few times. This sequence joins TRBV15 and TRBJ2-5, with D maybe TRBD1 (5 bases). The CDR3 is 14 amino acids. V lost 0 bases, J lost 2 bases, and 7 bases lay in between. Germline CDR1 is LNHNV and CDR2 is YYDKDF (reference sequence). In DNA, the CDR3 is TGTGCCACCAGCAGAGACAGGGCGCAAGAGACCCAGTACTTC. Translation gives CATSRDRAQETQYF.

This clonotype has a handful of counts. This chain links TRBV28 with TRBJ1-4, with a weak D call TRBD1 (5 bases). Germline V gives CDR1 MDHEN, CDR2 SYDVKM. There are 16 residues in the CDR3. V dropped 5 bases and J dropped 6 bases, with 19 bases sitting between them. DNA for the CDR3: TGTGCCAGCAGTCCCTCCTCCAGGGAGGTGGATGAAAAACTGTTTTTT. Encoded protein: CASSPSSREVDEKLFF.

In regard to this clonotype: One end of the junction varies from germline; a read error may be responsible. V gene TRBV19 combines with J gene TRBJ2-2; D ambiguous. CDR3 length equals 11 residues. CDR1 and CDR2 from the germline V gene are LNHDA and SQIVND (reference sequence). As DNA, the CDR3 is TGTGTCAGTAGACGGGCCGGGGAGCTGTTTTTT. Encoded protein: CVSRRAGELFF. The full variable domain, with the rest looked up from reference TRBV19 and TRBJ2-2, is DGGITQSPKYLFRKEGQNVTLSCEQNLNHDAMYWYRQDPGQGLRLIYYSQIVNDFQKGDIAEGYSVSREKKESFPLTVTSAQKNPTAFYLCVSRRAGELFFGEGSRLTVL.

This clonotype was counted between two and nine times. CDR3 nucleotide sequence: TGTGCCAGCAGTTCAGTTAGCGGGAGATTCTATGAGCAGTTCTTC. Residues: CASSSVSGRFYEQFF. The rearrangement links TRBV28 to TRBJ2-1, with TRBD2 matching 9 bases. Germline assignment: CDR1 MDHEN and CDR2 SYDVKM. The V and J ends lost 4 bases and 8 bases, in that order; junction bases with no gene match: 9. The length of the CDR3 is 15 residues. Full variable domain (outside the CDR3, taken from reference TRBV28 and TRBJ2-1): DVKVTQSSRYLVKRTGEKVFLECVQDMDHENMFWYRQDPGLGLRLIYFSYDVKMKEKGDIPEGYSVSREKKERFSLILESASTNQTSMYLCASSSVSGRFYEQFFGPGTRLTVL.

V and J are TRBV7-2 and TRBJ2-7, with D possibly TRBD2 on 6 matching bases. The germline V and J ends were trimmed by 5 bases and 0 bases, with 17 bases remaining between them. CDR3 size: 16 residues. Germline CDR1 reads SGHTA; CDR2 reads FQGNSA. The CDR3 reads CASSPQAGIYSYEQYF. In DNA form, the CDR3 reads TGTGCCAGCAGCCCGCAGGCGGGGATATACTCCTACGAGCAGTACTTC.

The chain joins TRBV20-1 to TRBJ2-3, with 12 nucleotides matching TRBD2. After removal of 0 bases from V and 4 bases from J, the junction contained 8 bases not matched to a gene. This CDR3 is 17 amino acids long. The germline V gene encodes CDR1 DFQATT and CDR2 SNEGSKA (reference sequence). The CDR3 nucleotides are TGCAGTGCTAGAGATATCCTAGCGGGAGGGGGGCCAGATACGCAGTATTTT. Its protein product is CSARDILAGGGPDTQYF.

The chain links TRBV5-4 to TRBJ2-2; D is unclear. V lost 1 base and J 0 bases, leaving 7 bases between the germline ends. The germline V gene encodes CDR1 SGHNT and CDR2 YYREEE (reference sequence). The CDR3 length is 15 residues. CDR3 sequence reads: CASSLWQTNTGELFF. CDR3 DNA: TGTGCCAGCAGCTTGTGGCAAACGAACACCGGGGAGCTGTTTTTT.

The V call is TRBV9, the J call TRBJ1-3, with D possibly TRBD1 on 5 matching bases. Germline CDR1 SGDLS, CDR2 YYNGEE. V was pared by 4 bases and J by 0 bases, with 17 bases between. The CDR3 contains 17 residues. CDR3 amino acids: CASSTYGTYSSGNTIYF. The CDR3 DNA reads TGTGCCAGCAGCACGTACGGGACGTACAGCTCTGGAAACACCATATATTTT.

In nucleotides, the CDR3 is TGCAGCGTCGGGGGGGGCCGGAATGAGCAGTTCTTC. As protein: CSVGGGRNEQFF. The chain combines TRBV29-1 with TRBJ2-1; 8 bases are shared with TRBD2. CDR1 is SQVTM, CDR2 ANQGSEA, per germline. Losses at the gene ends were 6 bases for V and 7 bases for J; bases not matched to a gene: 5. The CDR3 sequence is 12 residues long.

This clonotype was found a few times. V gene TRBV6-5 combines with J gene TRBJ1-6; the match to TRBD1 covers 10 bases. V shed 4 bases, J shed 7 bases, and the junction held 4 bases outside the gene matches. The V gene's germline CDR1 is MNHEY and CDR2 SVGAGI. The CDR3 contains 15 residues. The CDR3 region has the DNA TGTGCCAGCAGTTTCAGACAGGGGGCCAATTCACCCCTCCACTTT. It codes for CASSFRQGANSPLHF.

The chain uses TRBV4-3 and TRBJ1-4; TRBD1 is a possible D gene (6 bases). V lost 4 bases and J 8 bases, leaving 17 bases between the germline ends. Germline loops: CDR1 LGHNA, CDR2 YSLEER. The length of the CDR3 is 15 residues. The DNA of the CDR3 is TGCGCCAGCAGCCTGGGGACAAAGAGAGGAGAAAAACTGTTTTTT. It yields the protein CASSLGTKRGEKLFF.

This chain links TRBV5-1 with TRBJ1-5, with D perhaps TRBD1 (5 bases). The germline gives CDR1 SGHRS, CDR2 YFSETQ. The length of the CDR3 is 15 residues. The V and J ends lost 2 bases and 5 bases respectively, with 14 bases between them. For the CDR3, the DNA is TGCGCCAGCAGCTTTTCAGGGAGTATCGATCAGCCCCAGCATTTT. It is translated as CASSFSGSIDQPQHF.

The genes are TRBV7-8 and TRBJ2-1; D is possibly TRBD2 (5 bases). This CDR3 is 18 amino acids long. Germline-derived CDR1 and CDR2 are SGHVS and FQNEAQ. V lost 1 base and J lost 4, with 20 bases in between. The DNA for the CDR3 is TGTGCCAGCAGCTTAGACAGAAGGACCGGGGTCATTTACAATGAGCAGTTCTTC. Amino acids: CASSLDRRTGVIYNEQFF. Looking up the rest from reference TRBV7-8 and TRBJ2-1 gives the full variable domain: GAGVSQSPRYKVAKRGQDVALRCDPISGHVSLFWYQQALGQGPEFLTYFQNEAQLDKSGLPSDRFFAERPEGSVSTLKIQRTQQEDSAVYLCASSLDRRTGVIYNEQFFGPGTRLTVL.

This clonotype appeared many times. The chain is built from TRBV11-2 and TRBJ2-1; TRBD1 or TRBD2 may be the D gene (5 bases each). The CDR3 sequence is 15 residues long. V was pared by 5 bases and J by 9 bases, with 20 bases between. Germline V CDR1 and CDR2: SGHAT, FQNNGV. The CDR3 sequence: CASSLSGTEYGEQFF. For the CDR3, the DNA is TGTGCCAGCAGCCTCTCCGGGACCGAGTACGGTGAGCAGTTCTTC.

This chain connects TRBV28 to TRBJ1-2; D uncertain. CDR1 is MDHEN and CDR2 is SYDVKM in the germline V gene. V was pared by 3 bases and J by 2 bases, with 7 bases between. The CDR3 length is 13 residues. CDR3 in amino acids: CASSFSRNYGYTF. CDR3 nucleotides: TGTGCCAGCAGTTTTTCCAGAAACTATGGCTACACCTTC.

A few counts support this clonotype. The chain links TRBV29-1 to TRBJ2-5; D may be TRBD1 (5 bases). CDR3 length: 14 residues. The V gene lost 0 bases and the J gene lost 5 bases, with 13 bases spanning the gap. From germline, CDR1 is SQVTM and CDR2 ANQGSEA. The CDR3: CSVEERGARETQYF. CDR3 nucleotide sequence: TGCAGCGTTGAAGAAAGGGGCGCCCGGGAGACCCAGTACTTC.

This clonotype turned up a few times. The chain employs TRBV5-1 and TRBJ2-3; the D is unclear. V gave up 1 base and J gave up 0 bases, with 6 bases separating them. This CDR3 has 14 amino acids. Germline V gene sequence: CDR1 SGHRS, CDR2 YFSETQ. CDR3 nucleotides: TGCGCCAGCAGCTTGACGGCTAGCACAGATACGCAGTATTTT. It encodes CASSLTASTDTQYF.

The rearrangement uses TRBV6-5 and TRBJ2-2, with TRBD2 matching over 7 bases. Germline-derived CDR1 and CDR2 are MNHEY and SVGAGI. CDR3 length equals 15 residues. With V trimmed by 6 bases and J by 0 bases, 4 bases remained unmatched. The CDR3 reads CASSTSASNTGELFF. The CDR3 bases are TGTGCCAGCAGCACTAGCGCTTCGAACACCGGGGAGCTGTTTTTT.

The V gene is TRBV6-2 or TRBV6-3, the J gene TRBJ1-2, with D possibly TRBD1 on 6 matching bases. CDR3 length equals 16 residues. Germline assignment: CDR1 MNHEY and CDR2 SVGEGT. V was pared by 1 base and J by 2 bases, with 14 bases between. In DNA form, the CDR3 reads TGTGCCAGCAGTTACTTGACAGGCTACCCCAACTATGGCTACACCTTC. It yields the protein CASSYLTGYPNYGYTF.

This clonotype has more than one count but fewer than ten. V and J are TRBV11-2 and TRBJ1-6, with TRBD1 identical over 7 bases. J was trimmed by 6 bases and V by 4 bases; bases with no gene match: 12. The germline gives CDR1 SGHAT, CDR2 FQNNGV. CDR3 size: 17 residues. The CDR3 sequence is CASSSPPDRVANSPLHF. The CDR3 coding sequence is TGTGCCAGCAGCTCCCCCCCCGACAGGGTGGCTAATTCACCCCTCCACTTT. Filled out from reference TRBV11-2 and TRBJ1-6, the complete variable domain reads EAGVAQSPRYKIIEKRQSVAFWCNPISGHATLYWYQQILGQGPKLLIQFQNNGVVDDSQLPKDRFSAERLKGVDSTLKIQPAKLEDSAVYLCASSSPPDRVANSPLHFGNGTRLTVT.

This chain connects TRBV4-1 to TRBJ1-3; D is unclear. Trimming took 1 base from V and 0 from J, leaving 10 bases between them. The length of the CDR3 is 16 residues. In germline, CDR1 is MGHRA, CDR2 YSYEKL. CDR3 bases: TGCGCCAGCAGCCAAGGGACGCCAGGCTCTGGAAACACCATATATTTT. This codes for CASSQGTPGSGNTIYF.

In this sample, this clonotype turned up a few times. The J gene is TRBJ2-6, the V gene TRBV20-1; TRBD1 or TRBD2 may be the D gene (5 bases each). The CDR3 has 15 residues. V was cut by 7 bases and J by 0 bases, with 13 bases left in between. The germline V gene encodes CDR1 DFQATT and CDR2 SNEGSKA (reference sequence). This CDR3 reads CSVSGTFSGANVLTF. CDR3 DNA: TGCAGTGTTTCTGGGACGTTCTCTGGGGCCAACGTCCTGACTTTC.